A selection of T cell receptor beta chains follows, all from one sample in a study of blood T cell repertoires in COVID-19. The table came from immunoSEQ multiplex PCR; TCRdb's copy has only in-frame clones and leaves some out. The table has about 120,000 clones, roughly 80% seen once; the top ten hold approximately 15%. Material for sequencing was peripheral blood. Receptor source: a woman in her fifties or sixties with acute or convalescent COVID-19. Both conserved end residues are part of each CDR3. A D gene is named only where the DNA matches it firmly. Where a row states a size, it is once, few, many or the class of an expanded clone; other rows omit it.

d_gene,abundance,j_gene,v_gene,len,CDR3nt,CDR3aa
.,.,TRBJ1-1,TRBV28,12,TGTGCCAGCAGTACCACGGGCACTGAAGCTTTCTTT,CASSTTGTEAFF
.,.,TRBJ1-4,TRBV6-2/TRBV6-3,16,TGTGCCAGCAGTTACTCGACAACCTCCACTAATGAAAAACTGTTTTTT,CASSYSTTSTNEKLFF
.,.,TRBJ1-4,TRBV28,15,TGTGCCAGCAGTCTCATGGAGGACAGTAATGAAAAACTGTTTTTT,CASSLMEDSNEKLFF
.,.,TRBJ2-7,TRBV7-2,14,TGTGCCAGCGGGGGAGACAGGACTGGCTACGAGCAGTACTTC,CASGGDRTGYEQYF
.,.,TRBJ1-4,TRBV6-5,13,TGTGCCAGCAGTTACCAAACTAATGAAAAACTGTTTTTT,CASSYQTNEKLFF
.,.,TRBJ1-5,TRBV2,15,TGTGCCAGCAGCGCTACTACTAATAGCAATCAGCCCCAGCATTTT,CASSATTNSNQPQHF
.,.,TRBJ1-4,TRBV6-5,14,TGTGCCAGCAGCCCAGGGCAAACTAATGAAAAACTGTTTTTT,CASSPGQTNEKLFF
.,.,TRBJ1-1,TRBV6-2/TRBV6-3,12,TGTGCCAGCAGTTCCCGGGTGGTTGAAGCTTTCTTT,CASSSRVVEAFF
.,few,TRBJ1-1,TRBV7-9,13,TGTGCCAGCAGCTTTCAGGGTCGGACTGAAGCTTTCTTT,CASSFQGRTEAFF
.,few,TRBJ2-5,TRBV5-5,12,TGTGCCAGCAGGTTCAGGGCAGAGACCCAGTACTTC,CASRFRAETQYF
.,.,TRBJ1-2,TRBV14,13,TGTGCCAGCAGCCAAGTTACGGGGTATGGCTACACCTTC,CASSQVTGYGYTF
.,.,TRBJ1-4,TRBV3-1/TRBV3-2,13,TGTGCCAGCAGCCATCCTCCGGTTGAAAAACTGTTTTTT,CASSHPPVEKLFF
TRBD2,.,TRBJ2-3,TRBV15,18,TGTGCCACCAGCAGAGACCTCCCCACTAGCGGGGGGACAGATACGCAGTATTTT,CATSRDLPTSGGTDTQYF
.,.,TRBJ1-1,TRBV18,14,TGTGCCAGCTCACCCGGGGGAGGGGGCACTGAAGCTTTCTTT,CASSPGGGGTEAFF
TRBD1,.,TRBJ1-6,TRBV28,15,TGTGCCAGCAGTATACAGGGGCAGGGAGATTCACCCCTCCACTTT,CASSIQGQGDSPLHF
.,once,TRBJ1-5,TRBV6-2/TRBV6-3,13,TGTGCCAGCAGTTACTCGGGGGCCCAGCCCCAGCATTTT,CASSYSGAQPQHF
TRBD1,.,TRBJ1-3,TRBV10-3,12,TGTGCCATCACAGGGGGAGGAAACACCATATATTTT,CAITGGGNTIYF
.,.,TRBJ2-1,TRBV2,12,TGTGCCAGCAGTCTACTATACAATGAGCAGTTCTTC,CASSLLYNEQFF
TRBD1,.,TRBJ1-1,TRBV6-5,12,TGTGCCAGCAAATGGACAGGGGGAGAAGCTTTCTTT,CASKWTGGEAFF
.,.,TRBJ1-1,TRBV6-4,13,TGTGCCAGCAGCGCTGTGGCGAACACTGAAGCTTTCTTT,CASSAVANTEAFF
.,.,TRBJ1-4,TRBV25-1,14,TGTGCCAGCAGTGAATATATTGAGAATGAAAAACTGTTTTTT,CASSEYIENEKLFF
TRBD2,once,TRBJ2-3,TRBV11-2,16,TGTGCCAGCAGCCTTCTAGCGGGGGGGTGGGCAGATACGCAGTATTTT,CASSLLAGGWADTQYF
TRBD1,.,TRBJ1-1,TRBV5-1,15,TGCGCCAGCAGCTTCTCCGGGACAGGGGCCACTGAAGCTTTCTTT,CASSFSGTGATEAFF
.,.,TRBJ1-1,TRBV24-1,14,TGTGCCACCAACCCCGGTAACTTGAACACTGAAGCTTTCTTT,CATNPGNLNTEAFF
TRBD2,once,TRBJ2-3,TRBV3-1/TRBV3-2,19,TGTGCCAGCAGCCAAGGTTTGGCTAGCGGGGGGGCTTTCGCAGATACGCAGTATTTT,CASSQGLASGGAFADTQYF
TRBD1,.,TRBJ1-2,TRBV10-3,14,TGTGCCATCAGGGGACAGGGAGCTAACTATGGCTACACCTTC,CAIRGQGANYGYTF
.,few,TRBJ1-4,TRBV5-1,15,TGCGCCAGCAGCTTCTTTGCCCCAGCTAATGAAAAACTGTTTTTT,CASSFFAPANEKLFF
TRBD1,.,TRBJ1-4,TRBV30,14,TGTGCCTGGAGGGCCCAGGGGGCGCAGGGAAAACTGTTTTTT,CAWRAQGAQGKLFF
.,.,TRBJ2-1,TRBV5-1,14,TGCGCCAGCAGCTCCGGGAGCTTCTACAATGAGCAGTTCTTC,CASSSGSFYNEQFF
.,.,TRBJ1-4,TRBV7-9,15,TGTGCCAGCAGCTACTCCGGACAGCTTAATGAAAAACTGTTTTTT,CASSYSGQLNEKLFF
.,.,TRBJ1-2,TRBV6-5,12,TGTGCCAGCAGCCACACATCCTATGGCTACACCTTC,CASSHTSYGYTF
TRBD1,.,TRBJ1-2,TRBV5-1,14,TGCGCCACAAACCAGGGGGACCTTAACTATGGCTACACCTTC,CATNQGDLNYGYTF
TRBD2,once,TRBJ2-7,TRBV4-2,18,TGTGCCAGCAGCCAAGATTCCCTCGTGGGGGGGACCGGCGGGGAGCAGTACTTC,CASSQDSLVGGTGGEQYF